This TCR beta chain was recorded in a study of T cells after yellow fever vaccination. General study findings and limits: The secondary response showed a weaker magnitude and a faster peak, day 5 versus 15. Clonotypes found in both CD4 and CD8 compartments made up a small share.

TCRdb analysed the 5' RACE reads with MiXCR anew, one entry per CDR3 protein. The sample records about 350,000 distinct CDR3 sequences, around 8.1% being singletons. This clonotype was found a few times. The antigen is unknown. The CDR3 runs to 14 residues. Germline lookup yields CDR1 SEHNR and CDR2 FQNEAQ (reference sequence). V was cut by 5 bases and J by 1 base, with 12 bases left in between. The material was PBMCs, obtained about 49 days after the first yellow fever vaccination. J is TRBJ2-7 and V is TRBV7-9, with D possibly matching TRBD2 (5 bases). This TCR was recovered from a man in his late teens or twenties who received the YFV17D yellow fever vaccine. This CDR3 is CASSPKTGSYEQYF. Here the CDR3 DNA reads TGTGCCAGCAGCCCAAAAACGGGATCCTACGAGCAGTACTTC.